Following are 28 T cell receptor beta chains from one sample sequenced in a study of T cell clonality in common variable immunodeficiency. Study-wide findings and caveats: Common variable immunodeficiency TCR beta sequences reportedly had fewer deletions and N-nucleotide insertions.

Sequenced by immunoSEQ multiplex PCR; TCRdb stores in-frame clones only, minus some. This table holds 15,000 to 20,000 clones with no singletons; the top ten claim about 14%. Which antigens these TCRs recognize remains unknown. The sequenced material came from peripheral blood mononuclear cells. These TCRs come from a human donor with common variable immunodeficiency.

In its sample, this clone was seen many times. The missing CDR3 end, 3 residues past where the read stops, is filled in from the germline J gene. The chain carries TRBV28 and TRBJ2-1; 12 nucleotides align to TRBD2. In germline, CDR1 is MDHEN, CDR2 SYDVKM. With V trimmed by 9 bases and J by 6 bases, 9 bases remained unmatched. The CDR3 sequence is 15 residues long. The CDR3 DNA, read in part, is TGTGCCAGTCTCCCTAGCGGGAGGGCCCTCAATGAG. Translating it yields CASLPSGRALNE. The entire CDR3 is CASLPSGRALNEQFF.

Points on this clone: The read comes to an end 3 residues before the CDR3 does, leaving the germline J gene to fill in the end. This chain links TRBV6-2 or TRBV6-3 with TRBJ2-1; TRBD2 matches at 7 bases. This CDR3 has 14 amino acids. CDR1 is MNHEY and CDR2 is SVGEGT in the germline V gene. With V trimmed by 7 bases and J by 4 bases, 7 bases remained unmatched. Here the CDR3 reads CASTGGGPYNEQFF. The DNA read from the CDR3 is TGTGCCAGCACAGGCGGGGGACCGTACAATGAG.

As to this clone: The read falls 3 residues short of the CDR3 end, and the missing part is taken from the germline J gene. The V gene is TRBV6-2 or TRBV6-3, the J gene TRBJ2-4, with D perhaps TRBD1 (5 bases). Germline V gene lookup returns CDR1 MNHEY and CDR2 SVGEGT. With 0 bases removed from V and 7 bases from J, the gap between germline ends came to 13 bases. This CDR3 region has 15 residues. The CDR3 is CASSYSTVRVNIQYF. CDR3 bases read: TGTGCCAGCAGTTACTCGACCGTCAGGGTCAACATT.

By share, this clone counts as medium-sized. Read sequence stops 3 residues before the CDR3 end, and the germline J gene provides the missing end. Other DNA sequences within the sample encode an identical CDR3. This rearrangement joins TRBV7-3 to TRBJ2-3, with TRBD2 identical over 8 bases. This CDR3 region has 14 residues. CDR1 SGHTA and CDR2 FQGTGA come from the germline V gene. After removal of 4 bases from V and 6 bases from J, the junction contained 6 bases not matched to a gene. CDR3 region: CASSSGTSSDTQYF. The CDR3 DNA, read in part, is TGTGCCAGCAGCTCCGGGACTAGTAGCGATACG.

This clone was recorded many times. Coverage ceases 3 residues before the CDR3 finishes, and the germline J gene fills in the end. This chain links TRBV2 with TRBJ1-1; perhaps TRBD1 as D (6 bases). Trimming left V 3 bases short and J 0 bases short, with 11 bases between. Looked up from germline, CDR1 is SNHLY and CDR2 is FYNNEI. The CDR3 runs 15 residues. The sequenced CDR3 bases are TGTGCCAGCAGTGACGTTGGGGGCGTGAACACTGAA. This gives the protein CASSDVGGVNTE. The entire CDR3 reads CASSDVGGVNTEAFF.

This clone was seen more than once but under ten times. The read comes to an end 3 residues before the CDR3 does, leaving the germline J gene to fill in the end. This rearrangement joins TRBV6-2 or TRBV6-3 to TRBJ2-7; 11 bases align to TRBD2. The CDR3 is made up of 15 amino acids. The germline V gene has CDR1 MNHEY and CDR2 SVGEGT. V gave up 6 bases and J gave up 5 bases; unmatched junction bases: 9. CDR3 DNA (partial): TGTGCCAGCAGCCCGAGACTAGCGGGATTCCACGAG. Translating it yields CASSPRLAGFHE. The entire CDR3 protein reads CASSPRLAGFHEQYF.

This clone was observed a few times. The missing CDR3 end, 3 residues past where the read stops, is filled in from the germline J gene. The chain is built from TRBV20-1 and TRBJ2-5, with D perhaps matching TRBD2 (7 bases). CDR3 length: 12 amino acids. Per germline, CDR1 DFQATT and CDR2 SNEGSKA (reference sequence). The CDR3 spells CSALGGAETQYF. The covered CDR3 bases are TGCAGCGCTTTGGGGGGGGCAGAGACC.

This clone was recorded a few times. Read data end 3 residues before the CDR3 end; the end is taken from the germline J gene. V and J are TRBV5-1 and TRBJ1-5; unclear D gene. CDR3 length: 14 residues. Trimming took 4 bases from V and 6 from J, leaving 14 bases between them. Germline V gives CDR1 SGHRS, CDR2 YFSETQ. The sequenced CDR3 bases are TGCGCCAGCAGCCCGGGTCCTTCAACTCAGCCC. Translating gives CASSPGPSTQP. In full, the CDR3 is CASSPGPSTQPQHF.

This clone was counted between two and nine times. The read ends 3 residues before the CDR3 terminus; that terminus is restored from the germline J gene. V usage is TRBV7-9 and J usage is TRBJ2-7; 12 nucleotides line up with TRBD2. The CDR3 contains 14 residues. In germline, CDR1 is SEHNR, CDR2 FQNEAQ (reference sequence). V shed 5 bases, J shed 6 bases, and the junction held 5 bases outside the gene matches. CDR3 DNA (partial): TGTGCCAGCAGCGCTTCACTAGCGGGGGGCGAG. It encodes CASSASLAGGE. The CDR3, in full, reads CASSASLAGGEQYF. Filled out from reference TRBV7-9 and TRBJ2-7, the complete variable domain reads DTGVSQNPRHKITKRGQNVTFRCDPISEHNRLYWYRQTLGQGPEFLTYFQNEAQLEKSRLLSDRFSAERPKGSFSTLEIQRTEQGDSAMYLCASSASLAGGEQYFGPGTRLTVT.

This clone was detected many times. The CDR3 sequence: CSASADSSKLFF. Incomplete CDR3 DNA: TGCAGTGCTAGCGCGGACAGTTCAAAA. The V gene is TRBV20-1, the J gene TRBJ1-4, with D possibly being TRBD1 (6 bases). The read terminates 3 residues ahead of where the CDR3 ends, so the germline J gene completes it. Trimming shortened V by 3 bases and J by 10 bases, and 12 bases separated the two germline ends. The CDR3 sequence is 12 residues long. Per the germline V gene, CDR1 is DFQATT and CDR2 is SNEGSKA (reference sequence).

On this clone: The read is 3 residues too short to cover the CDR3 end, so that end is filled in from the germline J gene. The chain recombines TRBV6-7 with TRBJ2-7, with 7 bases lining up with TRBD2. TRBV6-7 is an ORF, with its function uncertain. The CDR3 is 16 amino acids. The J segment lost 3 bases and the V segment lost 2 bases, leaving 10 bases of the junction unmatched. The part of the CDR3 DNA that was read is TGTGCCAGCAGTTACCCGGTTAGCGGGCCAGACTACGAG. Translated, it gives CASSYPVSGPDYE. In full, the CDR3 reads CASSYPVSGPDYEQYF.

This clone has more than one count but fewer than ten. The observed sequence ends 3 residues before the CDR3 terminus, with the missing tail filled in from the germline J gene. The V call is TRBV19, the J call TRBJ1-5, with D unresolved. Trimming cost V 3 bases and J 5 bases, with 5 bases left between them. The CDR3 length is 12 residues. CDR1 is LNHDA, CDR2 SQIVND, per germline (reference sequence). The CDR3 reads CASSMRDQPQHF. The CDR3 DNA, read in part, is TGTGCCAGTAGTATGAGGGATCAGCCC.

This clone occurred many times. The read comes to an end 3 residues before the CDR3 does, leaving the germline J gene to fill in the end. The J gene is TRBJ2-3, the V gene TRBV5-1; D gene uncertain. CDR3 length equals 15 residues. Germline V gene sequence: CDR1 SGHRS, CDR2 YFSETQ. The V gene lost 2 bases and the J gene lost 1 base, with 11 bases spanning the gap. The CDR3 spells CASSFVGLGTDTQYF. The DNA read from the CDR3 is TGCGCCAGCAGCTTCGTAGGGCTGGGCACAGATACG.

This clone qualifies as medium-sized. The CDR3 end lies 3 residues beyond the end of the read and is filled in from the germline J gene. The V call is TRBV29-1, the J call TRBJ1-2; 10 bases agree with TRBD1. CDR1 and CDR2 from the germline V gene are SQVTM and ANQGSEA. The CDR3 consists of 13 residues. This chain's CDR3 is CSVVGDRGEGYTF. The DNA read from the CDR3 is TGCAGCGTTGTAGGGGACAGGGGCGAAGGC.

This clone is deemed medium-sized (0.01 to 0.1%). The CDR3 end falls 3 residues outside the read, so it is completed with the germline J gene. This rearrangement joins TRBV18 to TRBJ1-4, with 7 bases lining up with TRBD1. From germline, CDR1 is KGHSH and CDR2 LQKENI. V lost 3 bases and J lost 7; bases outside the gene matches: 5. The CDR3 contains 14 residues. Partial CDR3 DNA: TGTGCCAGCTCACCGGACAGGAGTAGTGAAAAA. As protein: CASSPDRSSEK. In full, the CDR3 reads CASSPDRSSEKLFF.

Worth noting for this clone: The missing CDR3 end, 3 residues past where the read stops, is filled in from the germline J gene. The chain has TRBV19 and TRBJ1-6; 8 nucleotides agree with TRBD1. With V trimmed by 3 bases and J by 7 bases, 8 bases remained unmatched. The CDR3 length is 16 residues. Germline-derived CDR1 and CDR2 are LNHDA and SQIVND (reference sequence). CDR3 sequence reads: CASSIRLGQGNSPLHF. CDR3 DNA (partial): TGTGCCAGTAGTATCCGCTTAGGACAGGGAAATTCACCC.

This clone was detected many times. Read sequence stops 3 residues before the CDR3 end, and the germline J gene provides the missing end. The genes are TRBV10-3 and TRBJ2-5, with 7 bases lining up with TRBD1. The V and J ends lost 5 bases and 4 bases, in that order; junction bases with no gene match: 4. The CDR3 runs 13 residues. Looked up from germline, CDR1 is ENHRY and CDR2 is SYGVKD. The CDR3 loop is CAISKGALETQYF. Partial CDR3 DNA: TGTGCCATCAGTAAGGGGGCTTTAGAGACC.

This clone was detected ten times or more. The CDR3 end is not reached by the read, which stops 3 residues before it; the germline J gene fills it in. The V call is TRBV4-1, the J call TRBJ2-3, with a tentative D call TRBD2 (6 bases). Germline V gives CDR1 MGHRA, CDR2 YSYEKL. V lost 4 bases and J 6 bases, leaving 17 bases between the germline ends. The CDR3 extends over 15 amino acids. CDR3 DNA (partial): TGCGCCAGCAGCCGGATGGGCGGGGCGGGGGATACG. It specifies CASSRMGGAGDT. The CDR3 as a whole reads CASSRMGGAGDTQYF.

This clone was detected only a few times. CDR3 DNA (partial): TGCGCCAGCAGCCCCCTGAGCGGGAGAGACGATACG. Translation: CASSPLSGRDDT. The entire CDR3 is CASSPLSGRDDTQYF. The V call is TRBV5-1, the J call TRBJ2-3; TRBD2 aligns across 8 bases. The read terminates 3 residues ahead of where the CDR3 ends, so the germline J gene completes it. V lost 4 bases to trimming and J lost 6 bases; unmatched junction nucleotides: 10. There are 15 residues in the CDR3. Germline-derived CDR1 and CDR2 are SGHRS and YFSETQ.

This clone came up a few times. The read is 3 residues too short to cover the CDR3 end, so that end is filled in from the germline J gene. The chain has TRBV2 and TRBJ2-7; 7 bases are shared with TRBD1. Trimming cost V 11 bases and J 2 bases; bases outside gene matches: 12. There are 14 residues in the CDR3. CDR1 and CDR2 from the germline V gene are SNHLY and FYNNEI. CDR3 sequence: CACEETGPPYEQYF. CDR3 bases read: TGTGCCTGTGAAGAGACAGGGCCTCCCTACGAG. The whole variable domain, filled in from reference TRBV2 and TRBJ2-7, reads EPEVTQTPSHQVTQMGQEVILRCVPISNHLYFYWYRQILGQKVEFLVSFYNNEISEKSEIFDDQFSVERPDGSNFTLKIRSTKLEDSAMYFCACEETGPPYEQYFGPGTRLTVT.

In its sample, this clone was seen a few times. Read data end 3 residues before the CDR3 end; the end is taken from the germline J gene. The V call is TRBV7-2, the J call TRBJ1-1, with 8 bases aligning to TRBD1. The CDR3 extends over 13 amino acids. Germline loops: CDR1 SGHTA, CDR2 FQGNSA. This CDR3 is CASSLGGQGGAFF. The part of the CDR3 DNA that was read is TGTGCCAGCAGCTTAGGAGGACAGGGAGGA. The whole variable domain, filled in from reference TRBV7-2 and TRBJ1-1, reads GAGVSQSPSNKVTEKGKDVELRCDPISGHTALYWYRQSLGQGLEFLIYFQGNSAPDKSGLPSDRFSAERTGGSVSTLTIQRTQQEDSAVYLCASSLGGQGGAFFGQGTRLTVV.

In regard to this clone: The read ends 3 residues early relative to the CDR3; the germline J gene fills the gap. The J gene is TRBJ2-3, the V gene TRBV11-2; perhaps TRBD2 as D (5 bases). The V end lost 5 bases, the J end lost 1 base, and 7 bases lay between the germline ends. Germline CDR1 reads SGHAT; CDR2 reads FQNNGV. There are 13 residues in the CDR3. The CDR3 is CASSRRGTDTQYF. The part of the CDR3 DNA that was read is TGTGCCAGCAGCCGGCGGGGCACAGATACG.

This clone was seen a handful of times. The read halts 3 residues ahead of the CDR3 end, with the missing end drawn from the germline J gene. This chain uses TRBV5-4 with TRBJ2-7; D unclear. The CDR3 runs to 16 residues. Deletions cut 0 bases from V and 5 bases from J, with 18 bases between. Germline V lookup: CDR1 SGHNT, CDR2 YYREEE (reference sequence). The CDR3 is CASSLGSESPIHEQYF. Incomplete CDR3 DNA: TGTGCCAGCAGCTTGGGGAGCGAGAGCCCCATCCACGAG.

In this sample, this clone turned up a few times. The CDR3 end is not reached by the read, which stops 3 residues before it; the germline J gene fills it in. J is TRBJ1-5 and V is TRBV7-6; 8 bases align to TRBD1. Trimming at V came to 5 bases and at J to 0 bases, leaving 6 bases not matched to a gene. CDR1 and CDR2 (germline): SGHVS, FNYEAQ. CDR3 size: 16 residues. The CDR3 DNA, read in part, is TGTGCCAGCAGCCCACAGGGGGGTTATAGCAATCAGCCC. This translates into CASSPQGGYSNQP. Given in full, the CDR3 is CASSPQGGYSNQPQHF.

This clone was counted many times. The DNA ends 3 residues before the CDR3 does, and the rest of the CDR3 is filled in from the germline J gene. V is TRBV20-1 and J is TRBJ2-5, with TRBD1 identical over 10 bases. The CDR3 is made up of 17 amino acids. CDR1 is DFQATT and CDR2 is SNEGSKA in the germline V gene (reference sequence). The trim removed 0 bases at V and 3 bases at J, leaving 10 bases unmatched. The part of the CDR3 DNA that was read is TGCAGTGCTAGAGATCCCCCGGGACAGGGGTCCAAAGAGACC. It codes for CSARDPPGQGSKET. The full-length CDR3 reads as CSARDPPGQGSKETQYF.

The table lists this clone with a few counts. At one end the junction does not follow the germline gene, possibly because of a read error. The read ends 3 residues before the CDR3 terminus; that terminus is restored from the germline J gene. This rearrangement joins TRBV19 to TRBJ1-6, with D uncertain. This CDR3 has 14 amino acids. Germline assignment: CDR1 LNHDA and CDR2 SQIVND (reference sequence). Here the CDR3 reads CASTPSSYNSTLHF. CDR3 DNA, as far as it was read: TGTGCCAGTACTCCTTCCTCCTATAATTCAACC.

On this clone itself: The read halts 3 residues ahead of the CDR3 end, with the missing end drawn from the germline J gene. The genes are TRBV5-1 and TRBJ1-1; 8 positions agree with TRBD1. Per germline, CDR1 SGHRS and CDR2 YFSETQ. The ends lost 5 bases at V and 1 base at J; junction bases unmatched: 4. This CDR3 is built from 14 residues. The CDR3 bases that were read are TGCGCCAGCAGGGGAGGACAGGGGAACACTGAA. It codes for CASRGGQGNTE. The full CDR3 protein reads CASRGGQGNTEAFF.

This clone has only a few counts. The missing CDR3 end, 3 residues past where the read stops, is filled in from the germline J gene. This chain links TRBV6-2 or TRBV6-3 with TRBJ2-1; TRBD2 is a possible D gene (6 bases). Germline CDR1 MNHEY, CDR2 SVGEGT. CDR3 length equals 17 residues. V lost 10 bases, J lost 3 bases, and 25 bases lay in between. CDR3 sequence: CATRSGPGRADYNEQFF. CDR3 bases read: TGTGCCACGCGAAGCGGGCCGGGGCGCGCCGACTACAATGAG.